Below, 17 T cell receptor beta chains from the same sample are listed, as sequenced in a study of shared clonotypes between healthy human individuals. The method was immunoSEQ multiplex PCR; TCRdb's version includes in-frame clones alone and lacks a portion of them. In the table there are fewer than 2.5 million clones, roughly 93% of which are singletons. The sequencing sample was made of naive CD4+ T cells from PBMCs. The subset was: CD45RA+ positively selected. These receptors were collected from a young man in good health. Some clones in this sample may be carry-over from other donors' samples.

This chain uses TRBV7-9 with TRBJ1-3; tentative D call: TRBD1 (6 bases). This CDR3 spans 15 amino acids. Germline CDR1 and CDR2: SEHNR and FQNEAQ (reference sequence). V was shortened by 6 bases and J by 0 bases, with 12 bases between the two germline ends. This CDR3 reads CASRDGTTSGNTIYF. The CDR3, as DNA: TGTGCCAGCAGGGATGGGACAACCTCTGGAAACACCATATATTTT. The variable domain in full, with the rest retrieved from reference TRBV7-9 and TRBJ1-3, is DTGVSQNPRHKITKRGQNVTFRCDPISEHNRLYWYRQTLGQGPEFLTYFQNEAQLEKSRLLSDRFSAERPKGSFSTLEIQRTEQGDSAMYLCASRDGTTSGNTIYFGEGSWLTVV.

This chain connects TRBV9 to TRBJ1-1, with D hard to call. CDR3 length: 13 residues. V lost 6 bases, J lost 1 base, and 10 bases lay in between. Germline-derived CDR1 and CDR2 are SGDLS and YYNGEE. The CDR3 loop reads CASNNPGNTEAFF. DNA of the CDR3: TGTGCCAGCAACAATCCGGGGAACACTGAAGCTTTCTTT.

The V gene is TRBV28, the J gene TRBJ1-1, with a possible D match to TRBD1 (5 bases). The CDR3 is 14 residues long. V lost 4 bases to trimming and J lost 1 base, with 10 bases between them. CDR1 and CDR2 from the germline V gene are MDHEN and SYDVKM. The chain's CDR3 is CASSSLRGNTEAFF. CDR3 DNA: TGTGCCAGCAGTTCCTTGAGGGGGAACACTGAAGCTTTCTTT.

The chain joins TRBV30 to TRBJ1-3, with unresolved D. CDR1 is GTSNPN and CDR2 is SVGIG in the germline V gene (reference sequence). This CDR3 is built from 13 residues. The V end was cut by 0 bases, the J end by 2 bases, with 5 bases between. The CDR3 region is CAWSVAAGNTIYF. The CDR3 DNA follows: TGTGCCTGGAGTGTAGCGGCTGGAAACACCATATATTTT. Supplemented by reference TRBV30 and TRBJ1-3, the full variable domain reads SQTIHQWPATLVQPVGSPLSLECTVEGTSNPNLYWYRQAAGRGLQLLFYSVGIGQISSEVPQNLSASRPQDRQFILSSKKLLLSDSGFYLCAWSVAAGNTIYFGEGSWLTVV.

The chain employs TRBV28 and TRBJ2-7; D is possibly TRBD1 (8 bases). V dropped 6 bases and J dropped 1 base, with 13 bases sitting between them. Germline assignment: CDR1 MDHEN and CDR2 SYDVKM. The CDR3 runs 14 residues. CDR3 loop: CASRIQGGSYEQYF. For the CDR3, the DNA is TGTGCCAGCAGAATACAGGGGGGGTCCTACGAGCAGTACTTC.

This chain connects TRBV5-1 to TRBJ2-7; perhaps TRBD1 as D (6 bases). The CDR3 runs to 14 residues. The germline V gene encodes CDR1 SGHRS and CDR2 YFSETQ. Trimming shortened V by 3 bases and J by 5 bases, and 15 bases separated the two germline ends. CDR3: CASSSKTGGDEQYF. CDR3 nucleotides: TGCGCCAGCAGCTCAAAGACAGGAGGCGACGAGCAGTACTTC.

The V call is TRBV28, the J call TRBJ1-1; D is perhaps TRBD1 (5 bases). In germline, CDR1 is MDHEN, CDR2 SYDVKM. The V gene lost 4 bases and the J gene lost 5 bases, with 8 bases spanning the gap. The CDR3 is 12 residues long. The CDR3 loop is CASSSEGTEAFF. CDR3 in DNA: TGTGCCAGCAGTTCCGAGGGGACTGAAGCTTTCTTT.

V is TRBV27 and J is TRBJ2-7, with no clear D. Germline CDR1 reads MNHEY; CDR2 reads SMNVEV (reference sequence). V was shortened by 6 bases and J by 3 bases, with 15 bases between the two germline ends. The CDR3 contains 14 residues. Here the CDR3 reads CASSPLDGFYEQYF. CDR3 nucleotides: TGTGCCAGCAGCCCCCTCGATGGTTTCTACGAGCAGTACTTC.

The V call is TRBV5-8, the J call TRBJ1-4, with TRBD1 matching 7 bases. V gave up 4 bases and J gave up 5 bases; unmatched junction bases: 5. Germline V gene data show CDR1 as SGHTS and CDR2 as YDEGEE. This CDR3 region has 14 residues. CDR3 nucleotide sequence: TGTGCCAGCAGCCCCGGGACAGACAATGAAAAACTGTTTTTT. Translating gives CASSPGTDNEKLFF.

This clone was seen a single time. The chain carries TRBV6-5 and TRBJ2-3, with 10 bases lining up with TRBD1. This CDR3 region has 14 residues. The V gene's germline CDR1 is MNHEY and CDR2 SVGAGI. The V gene end was trimmed by 5 bases and the J gene end by 4 bases; junction bases not matched to a gene: 3. This chain's CDR3 is CASSPGQGADTQYF. The CDR3, as DNA: TGTGCCAGCAGTCCCGGACAGGGGGCAGATACGCAGTATTTT.

Concerning this clone itself: At the DNA level, this CDR3 is encoded by other sequences in the same sample as well. The J gene is TRBJ2-3, the V gene TRBV18; tentative D call: TRBD1 (5 bases). Germline lookup yields CDR1 KGHSH and CDR2 LQKENI. The CDR3 contains 14 residues. V lost 0 bases to trimming and J lost 1 base, with 5 bases between them. CDR3 nucleotides: TGTGCCAGCTCACCACCGGGGCGCACAGATACGCAGTATTTT. Translation: CASSPPGRTDTQYF.

V is TRBV5-1 and J is TRBJ2-7; 7 nucleotides align to TRBD2. J gave up 2 bases and V 6 bases, and 5 bases lay outside the gene matches. Looked up from germline, CDR1 is SGHRS and CDR2 is YFSETQ. The CDR3 is 13 residues long. The chain's CDR3 is CASTPGRAYEQYF. Written as DNA, the CDR3 is TGCGCCAGCACCCCGGGGAGGGCCTACGAGCAGTACTTC.

The V gene is TRBV5-6, the J gene TRBJ1-4; D gene unclear. Germline assignment: CDR1 SGHDT and CDR2 YYEEEE. The ends were cut back, 3 bases at V and 1 base at J, with 19 bases in the middle. The CDR3 sequence is 18 residues long. The CDR3 coding sequence is TGTGCCAGCAGCTGGGTGATGGGTCCCCGCGGAACTAATGAAAAACTGTTTTTT. Encoded protein: CASSWVMGPRGTNEKLFF.

The chain is built from TRBV27 and TRBJ2-2; 8 bases fit TRBD2. CDR1 and CDR2 (germline): MNHEY, SMNVEV (reference sequence). The CDR3 spans 16 residues. V lost 7 bases, J lost 4 bases, and 11 bases stayed unmatched. CDR3 region: CASTSSYGRATGELFF. The CDR3 bases are TGTGCCAGCACCTCCAGTTACGGGAGGGCCACCGGGGAGCTGTTTTTT.

As regards this clone: One end of the junction is discordant with germline, which a read error may explain. The genes are TRBV2 and TRBJ1-4; TRBD1 might be the D (5 bases). The CDR3 totals 13 residues. From germline, CDR1 is SNHLY and CDR2 FYNNEI. The CDR3 is CASGEGVGEKLFF. As DNA, the CDR3 is TGTGCCAGCGGTGAAGGGGTGGGGGAAAAACTGTTTTTT.

The CDR3 spells CASSYEGTSGLNTGELFF. The CDR3 coding sequence is TGCGCCAGCAGCTATGAGGGGACTAGCGGCTTGAACACCGGGGAGCTGTTTTTT. The chain links TRBV5-1 to TRBJ2-2; 11 bases match TRBD2. The CDR3 covers 18 residues. Per germline, CDR1 SGHRS and CDR2 YFSETQ. With V trimmed by 3 bases and J by 1 base, 8 bases remained unmatched.

The chain links TRBV25-1 to TRBJ1-6, with 10 bases lining up with TRBD1. Germline V gene sequence: CDR1 MGHDK, CDR2 SYGVNS. This CDR3 has 16 residues. V was clipped by 4 bases and J by 9 bases; unmatched bases: 9. This CDR3 is CASSGQGAQIGSPLHF. DNA for the CDR3: TGTGCCAGCAGTGGACAGGGGGCGCAGATTGGTTCACCCCTCCACTTT.